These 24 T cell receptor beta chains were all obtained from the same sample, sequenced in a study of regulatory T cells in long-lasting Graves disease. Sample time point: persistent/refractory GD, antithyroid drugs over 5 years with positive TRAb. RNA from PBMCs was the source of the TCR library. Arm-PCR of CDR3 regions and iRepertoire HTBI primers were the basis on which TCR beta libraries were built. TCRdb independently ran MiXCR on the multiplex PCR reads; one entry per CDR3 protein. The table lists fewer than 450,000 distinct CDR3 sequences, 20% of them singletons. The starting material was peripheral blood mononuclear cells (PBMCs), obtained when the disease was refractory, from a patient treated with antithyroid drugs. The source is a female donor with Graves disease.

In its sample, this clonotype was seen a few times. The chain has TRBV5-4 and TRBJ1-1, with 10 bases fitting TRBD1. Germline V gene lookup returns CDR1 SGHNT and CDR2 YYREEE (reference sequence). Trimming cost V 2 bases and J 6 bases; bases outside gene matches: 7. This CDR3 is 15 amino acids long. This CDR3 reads CASSLGRDRGAEAFF. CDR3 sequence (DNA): TGTGCCAGCAGCTTAGGTCGGGACAGGGGCGCTGAAGCTTTCTTT. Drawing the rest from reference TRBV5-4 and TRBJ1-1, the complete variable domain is ETGVTQSPTHLIKTRGQQVTLRCSSQSGHNTVSWYQQALGQGPQFIFQYYREEENGRGNFPPRFSGLQFPNYSSELNVNALELDDSALYLCASSLGRDRGAEAFFGQGTRLTVV.

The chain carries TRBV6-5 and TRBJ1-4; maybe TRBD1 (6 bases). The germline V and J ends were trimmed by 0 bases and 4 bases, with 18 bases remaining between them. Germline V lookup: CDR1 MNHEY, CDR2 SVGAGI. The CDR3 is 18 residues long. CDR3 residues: CASSYSTGKMDSNEKLFF. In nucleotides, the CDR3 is TGTGCCAGCAGTTACTCCACCGGGAAAATGGACAGTAATGAAAAACTGTTTTTT.

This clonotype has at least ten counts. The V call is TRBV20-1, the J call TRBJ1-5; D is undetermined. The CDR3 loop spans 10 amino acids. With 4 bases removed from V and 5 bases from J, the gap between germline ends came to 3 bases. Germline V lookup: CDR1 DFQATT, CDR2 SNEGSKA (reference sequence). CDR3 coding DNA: TGCAGTGCTAATGATCAGCCCCAGCATTTT. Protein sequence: CSANDQPQHF.

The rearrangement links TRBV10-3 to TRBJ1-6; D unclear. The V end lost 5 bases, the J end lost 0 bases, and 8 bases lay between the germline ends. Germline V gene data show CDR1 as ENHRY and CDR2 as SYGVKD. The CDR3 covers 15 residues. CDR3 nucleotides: TGTGCCATCAGTTCAGCAGGCTCCTATAATTCACCCCTCCACTTT. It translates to CAISSAGSYNSPLHF.

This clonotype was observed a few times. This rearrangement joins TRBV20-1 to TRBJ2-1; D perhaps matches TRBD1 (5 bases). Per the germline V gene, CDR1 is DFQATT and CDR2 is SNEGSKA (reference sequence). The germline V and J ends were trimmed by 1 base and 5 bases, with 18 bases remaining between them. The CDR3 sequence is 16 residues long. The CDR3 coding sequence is TGCAGTGCTAGAGGAGTAGCTGGGGCTTCGGACAATGAGCAGTTCTTC. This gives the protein CSARGVAGASDNEQFF.

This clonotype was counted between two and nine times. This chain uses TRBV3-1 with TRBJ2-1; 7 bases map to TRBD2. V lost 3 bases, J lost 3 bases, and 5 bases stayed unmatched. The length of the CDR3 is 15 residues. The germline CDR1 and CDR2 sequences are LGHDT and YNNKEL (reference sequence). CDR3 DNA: TGTGCCAGCAGCCAGCGTGGGGGGGACTACAATGAGCAGTTCTTC. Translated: CASSQRGGDYNEQFF.

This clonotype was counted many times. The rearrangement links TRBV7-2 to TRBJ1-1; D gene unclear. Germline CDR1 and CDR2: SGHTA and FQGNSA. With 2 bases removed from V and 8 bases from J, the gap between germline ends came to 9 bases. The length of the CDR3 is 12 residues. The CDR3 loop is CASSLFGSEAFF. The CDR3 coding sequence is TGTGCCAGCAGCTTATTCGGGAGCGAAGCTTTCTTT.

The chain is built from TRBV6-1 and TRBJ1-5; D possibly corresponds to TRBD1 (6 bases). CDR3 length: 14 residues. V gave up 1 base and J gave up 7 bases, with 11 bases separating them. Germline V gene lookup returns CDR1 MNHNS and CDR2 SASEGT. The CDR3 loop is CASSEGGGWQPQHF. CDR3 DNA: TGTGCCAGCAGTGAAGGCGGGGGCTGGCAGCCCCAGCATTTT.

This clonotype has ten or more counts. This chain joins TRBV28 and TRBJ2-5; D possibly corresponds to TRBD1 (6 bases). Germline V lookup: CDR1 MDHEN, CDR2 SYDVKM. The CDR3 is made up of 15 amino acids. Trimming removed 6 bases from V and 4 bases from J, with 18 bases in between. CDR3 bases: TGTGCCAGCAGCCCAACCCGGGACACGCGAGAGACCCAGTACTTC. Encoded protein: CASSPTRDTRETQYF.

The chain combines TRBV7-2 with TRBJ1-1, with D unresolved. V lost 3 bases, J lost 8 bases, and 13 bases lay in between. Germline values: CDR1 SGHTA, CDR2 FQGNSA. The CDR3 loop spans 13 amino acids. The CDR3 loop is CASSLISGREAFF. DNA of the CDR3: TGTGCCAGCAGCTTGATTTCGGGCAGGGAAGCTTTCTTT. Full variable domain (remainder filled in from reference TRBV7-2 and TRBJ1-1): GAGVSQSPSNKVTEKGKDVELRCDPISGHTALYWYRQSLGQGLEFLIYFQGNSAPDKSGLPSDRFSAERTGGSVSTLTIQRTQQEDSAVYLCASSLISGREAFFGQGTRLTVV.

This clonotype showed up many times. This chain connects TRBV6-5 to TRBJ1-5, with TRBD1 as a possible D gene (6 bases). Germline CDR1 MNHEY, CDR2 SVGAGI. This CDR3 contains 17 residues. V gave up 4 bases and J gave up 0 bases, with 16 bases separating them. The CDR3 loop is CASSFGDMGDSNQPQHF. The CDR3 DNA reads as TGTGCCAGCAGTTTTGGGGACATGGGGGATAGCAATCAGCCCCAGCATTTT.

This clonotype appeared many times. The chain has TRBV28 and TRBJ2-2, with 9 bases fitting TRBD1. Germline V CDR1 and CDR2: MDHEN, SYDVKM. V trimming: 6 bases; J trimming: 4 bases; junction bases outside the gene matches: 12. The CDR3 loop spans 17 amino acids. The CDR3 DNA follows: TGTGCCAGCAGCCCCTCCGGACAGGGGCCCTTCACCGGGGAGCTGTTTTTT. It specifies CASSPSGQGPFTGELFF.

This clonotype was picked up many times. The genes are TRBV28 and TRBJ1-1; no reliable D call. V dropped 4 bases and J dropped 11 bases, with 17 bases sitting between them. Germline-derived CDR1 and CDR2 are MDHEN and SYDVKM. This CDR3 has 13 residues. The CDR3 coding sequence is TGTGCCAGCAGTTCACGCCCGATTTTGAGGGCTTTCTTT. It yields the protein CASSSRPILRAFF.

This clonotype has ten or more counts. The CDR3 region is CASSSRPTGTAQLYF. The CDR3 DNA follows: TGTGCCAGCAGCTCTAGGCCCACCGGGACAGCCCAATTGTACTTC. The chain joins TRBV11-2 to TRBJ2-7; TRBD1 matches 7 bases. This CDR3 is 15 amino acids long. V was clipped by 4 bases and J by 12 bases; unmatched bases: 18. CDR1 is SGHAT, CDR2 FQNNGV, per germline.

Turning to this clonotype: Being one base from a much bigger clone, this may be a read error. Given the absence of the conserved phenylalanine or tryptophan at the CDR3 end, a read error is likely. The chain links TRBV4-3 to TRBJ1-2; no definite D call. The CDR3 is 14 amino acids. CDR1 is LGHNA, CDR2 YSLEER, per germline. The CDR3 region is CASSQDPDNYGYTS. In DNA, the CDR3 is TGCGCCAGCAGTCAAGATCCAGATAACTATGGCTACACCTCC.

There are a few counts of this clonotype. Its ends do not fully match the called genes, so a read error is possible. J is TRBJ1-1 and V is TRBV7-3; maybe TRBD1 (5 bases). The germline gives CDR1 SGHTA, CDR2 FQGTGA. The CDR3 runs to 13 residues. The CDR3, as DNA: TGTACCAGCAGCGCAGGGTGGAACACTGAAGCTTTCTTT. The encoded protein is CTSSAGWNTEAFF.

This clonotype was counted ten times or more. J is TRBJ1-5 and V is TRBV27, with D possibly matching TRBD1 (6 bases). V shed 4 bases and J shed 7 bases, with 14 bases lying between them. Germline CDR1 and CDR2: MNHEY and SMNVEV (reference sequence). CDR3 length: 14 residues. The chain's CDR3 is CASSSQGRGQPQHF. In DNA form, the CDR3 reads TGTGCCAGCAGTTCTCAGGGCAGGGGCCAGCCCCAGCATTTT.

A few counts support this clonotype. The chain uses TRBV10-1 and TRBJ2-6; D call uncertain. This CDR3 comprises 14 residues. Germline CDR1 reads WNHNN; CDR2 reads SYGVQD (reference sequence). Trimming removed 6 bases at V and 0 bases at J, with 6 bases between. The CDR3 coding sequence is TGCGCCAGCAGCGAATACTCTGGGGCCAACGTCCTGACTTTC. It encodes CASSEYSGANVLTF.

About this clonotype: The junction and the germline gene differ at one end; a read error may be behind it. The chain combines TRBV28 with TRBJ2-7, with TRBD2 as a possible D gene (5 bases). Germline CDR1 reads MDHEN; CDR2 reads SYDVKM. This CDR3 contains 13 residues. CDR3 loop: CASSLQTNYGQYF. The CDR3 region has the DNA TGTGCCAGCAGTTTACAGACTAACTACGGGCAGTACTTC.

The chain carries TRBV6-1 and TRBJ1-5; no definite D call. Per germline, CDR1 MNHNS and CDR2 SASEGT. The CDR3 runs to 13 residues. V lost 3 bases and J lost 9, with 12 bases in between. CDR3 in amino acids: CASSETDGRPQHF. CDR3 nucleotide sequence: TGTGCCAGCAGTGAGACGGACGGGAGGCCCCAGCATTTT.

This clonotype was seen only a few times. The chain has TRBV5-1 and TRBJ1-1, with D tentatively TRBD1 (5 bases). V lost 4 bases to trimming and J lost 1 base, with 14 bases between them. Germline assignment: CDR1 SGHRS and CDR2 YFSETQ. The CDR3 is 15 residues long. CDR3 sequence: CASSMAGHPNTEAFF. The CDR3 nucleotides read TGCGCCAGCAGCATGGCGGGGCACCCGAACACTGAAGCTTTCTTT. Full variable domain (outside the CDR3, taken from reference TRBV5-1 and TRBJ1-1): KAGVTQTPRYLIKTRGQQVTLSCSPISGHRSVSWYQQTPGQGLQFLFEYFSETQRNKGNFPGRFSGRQFSNSRSEMNVSTLELGDSALYLCASSMAGHPNTEAFFGQGTRLTVV.

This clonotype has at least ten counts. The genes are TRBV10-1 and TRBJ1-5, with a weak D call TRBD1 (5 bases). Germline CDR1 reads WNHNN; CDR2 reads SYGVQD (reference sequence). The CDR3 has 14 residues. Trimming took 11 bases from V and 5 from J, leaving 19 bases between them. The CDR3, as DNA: TGCGCCGGAGGGGTCGTTAGGGAGGATCAGCCCCAGCATTTT. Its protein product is CAGGVVREDQPQHF.

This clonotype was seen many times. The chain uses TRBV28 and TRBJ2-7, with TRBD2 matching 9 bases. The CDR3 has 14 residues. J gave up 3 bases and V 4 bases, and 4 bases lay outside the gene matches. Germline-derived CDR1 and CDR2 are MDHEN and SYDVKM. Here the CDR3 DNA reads TGTGCCAGCAGTTCCGGGACTAGCTACTACGAGCAGTACTTC. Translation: CASSSGTSYYEQYF. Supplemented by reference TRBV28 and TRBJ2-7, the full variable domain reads DVKVTQSSRYLVKRTGEKVFLECVQDMDHENMFWYRQDPGLGLRLIYFSYDVKMKEKGDIPEGYSVSREKKERFSLILESASTNQTSMYLCASSSGTSYYEQYFGPGTRLTVT.

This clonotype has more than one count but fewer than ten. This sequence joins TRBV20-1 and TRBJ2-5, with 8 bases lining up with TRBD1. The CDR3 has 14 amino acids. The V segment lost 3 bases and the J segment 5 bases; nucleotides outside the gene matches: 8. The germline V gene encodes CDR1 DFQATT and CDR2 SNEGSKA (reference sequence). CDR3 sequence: CSASTQGAEETQYF. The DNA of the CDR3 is TGCAGTGCTAGTACCCAGGGGGCGGAGGAGACCCAGTACTTC.